Below are 30 T cell receptor beta chains sequenced from a single sample in a study of long-term antiretroviral therapy in people with HIV. This was the immunoSEQ v3.0 assay at survey level. Assay used: immunoSEQ multiplex PCR; TCRdb lists only in-frame clones, some missing. The table has some 28,000 clones, approximately 85% seen once. This sample comprised unsorted PBMCs, obtained 3 years after starting antiretroviral therapy. The receptors were sampled from a man in his forties with HIV.

The count of this clone is one. The chain joins TRBV10-3 to TRBJ2-7, with D possibly matching TRBD2 (6 bases). This CDR3 is built from 15 residues. Trimming took 3 bases from V and 0 from J, leaving 12 bases between them. Germline V gene data show CDR1 as ENHRY and CDR2 as SYGVKD. The DNA for the CDR3 is TGTGCCATCAGTGACCCGGGACTCACCTCCTACGAGCAGTACTTC. Residues: CAISDPGLTSYEQYF.

The rearrangement uses TRBV2 and TRBJ1-2; no reliable D call. The germline V and J ends were trimmed by 2 bases and 2 bases, with 9 bases remaining between them. The CDR3 has 14 amino acids. Germline lookup yields CDR1 SNHLY and CDR2 FYNNEI. The DNA for the CDR3 is TGTGCCAGCAGTGAATCTGCAGTCAACTATGGCTACACCTTC. As protein: CASSESAVNYGYTF.

This clone showed up just a few times. J is TRBJ1-4 and V is TRBV9, with 7 nucleotides matching TRBD1. The V and J ends lost 0 bases and 0 bases, in that order; junction bases with no gene match: 2. CDR3 size: 16 residues. Germline V gives CDR1 SGDLS, CDR2 YYNGEE. The CDR3 DNA reads TGTGCCAGCAGCGTAGGTGACAGGGCAACTAATGAAAAACTGTTTTTT. Its protein is CASSVGDRATNEKLFF. Together with reference TRBV9 and TRBJ1-4, the CDR3 gives the full variable domain: DSGVTQTPKHLITATGQRVTLRCSPRSGDLSVYWYQQSLDQGLQFLIQYYNGEERAKGNILERFSAQQFPDLHSELNLSSLELGDSALYFCASSVGDRATNEKLFFGSGTQLSVL.

The CDR3 coding sequence is TGTGCCAGCAGCCCTGGACTTTCGAACACTGAAGCTTTCTTT. It yields the protein CASSPGLSNTEAFF. The rearrangement uses TRBV2 and TRBJ1-1; no clear D. The CDR3 covers 14 residues. Germline CDR1 reads SNHLY; CDR2 reads FYNNEI. Trimming stripped 6 bases from V and 1 base from J, with 12 bases between.

The V and J genes are TRBV7-8 and TRBJ2-1; no firm D call. Deletions cut 5 bases from V and 9 bases from J, with 20 bases between. The V gene's germline CDR1 is SGHVS and CDR2 FQNEAQ. CDR3 length: 15 amino acids. The CDR3 region has the DNA TGTGCCAGCAGCCAAGGCACGGTCCCCTTGGGTGAGCAGTTCTTC. This encodes CASSQGTVPLGEQFF.

The rearrangement joins TRBV7-2 to TRBJ1-1; D is ambiguous. Germline V lookup: CDR1 SGHTA, CDR2 FQGNSA. V lost 5 bases and J 2 bases, leaving 6 bases between the germline ends. The CDR3 has 12 amino acids. CDR3 protein: CASSQYNTEAFF. The CDR3 DNA is TGTGCCAGCAGCCAATATAACACTGAAGCTTTCTTT. Based on the CDR3 plus reference TRBV7-2 and TRBJ1-1, the full variable domain is GAGVSQSPSNKVTEKGKDVELRCDPISGHTALYWYRQSLGQGLEFLIYFQGNSAPDKSGLPSDRFSAERTGGSVSTLTIQRTQQEDSAVYLCASSQYNTEAFFGQGTRLTVV.

V usage is TRBV9 and J usage is TRBJ2-6; D gene ambiguous. Trimming shortened V by 0 bases and J by 0 bases, and 13 bases separated the two germline ends. The CDR3 spans 18 residues. Germline V gene data show CDR1 as SGDLS and CDR2 as YYNGEE. This CDR3 is CASSVGAGDHSGANVLTF. The CDR3 DNA reads TGTGCCAGCAGCGTAGGGGCAGGCGACCACTCTGGGGCCAACGTCCTGACTTTC.

The V and J genes are TRBV27 and TRBJ2-1; 9 bases match TRBD2. Germline CDR1 is MNHEY and CDR2 is SMNVEV (reference sequence). J was trimmed by 6 bases and V by 6 bases; bases with no gene match: 12. CDR3 length: 16 amino acids. CDR3 loop: CASSPLGGGGSNEQFF. As DNA, the CDR3 is TGTGCCAGCAGCCCATTGGGCGGGGGGGGGAGCAATGAGCAGTTCTTC.

The V call is TRBV7-9, the J call TRBJ1-1; D perhaps matches TRBD1 (6 bases). Germline loops: CDR1 SEHNR, CDR2 FQNEAQ (reference sequence). Trimming removed 5 bases from V and 6 bases from J, with 19 bases in between. CDR3 length equals 15 residues. This CDR3 is CASSPGQTHSPEAFF. The DNA for the CDR3 is TGTGCCAGCAGCCCCGGACAGACCCATAGCCCTGAAGCTTTCTTT.

This clone was detected once. CDR3 coding DNA: TGTGCCAGCAGTTTATTGGCTAGCGGGATTGAGACCCAGTACTTC. Translation: CASSLLASGIETQYF. The chain recombines TRBV27 with TRBJ2-5; 9 nucleotides match TRBD2. Germline assignment: CDR1 MNHEY and CDR2 SMNVEV (reference sequence). This CDR3 is 15 amino acids long. Trimming cost V 1 base and J 5 bases; bases outside gene matches: 5.

This clone has a handful of counts. This chain uses TRBV5-6 with TRBJ1-5, with D unresolved. The V end was cut by 4 bases, the J end by 3 bases, with 17 bases between. From germline, CDR1 is SGHDT and CDR2 YYEEEE. This CDR3 is built from 16 residues. CDR3 DNA: TGTGCCAGCAGCCGACGGACCGCTTCATCCAATCAGCCCCAGCATTTT. Protein: CASSRRTASSNQPQHF.

The chain joins TRBV11-3 to TRBJ1-1; 8 bases are shared with TRBD1. The germline CDR1 and CDR2 sequences are SGHNT and YENEEA. The CDR3 spans 15 residues. Unmatched junction bases numbered 5, after V lost 1 base and J lost 4 bases. CDR3 in amino acids: CASSLGQGIVTEAFF. The CDR3 DNA reads TGTGCCAGCAGCTTAGGACAGGGGATAGTCACTGAAGCTTTCTTT.

V gene TRBV19 combines with J gene TRBJ1-1, with 7 bases that match TRBD1. CDR1 and CDR2 from the germline V gene are LNHDA and SQIVND (reference sequence). Trimming cost V 5 bases and J 1 base; bases outside gene matches: 7. The CDR3 has 15 residues. CDR3 amino acids: CASSLNRGGNTEAFF. CDR3 nucleotides: TGTGCCAGTAGTCTAAACAGGGGAGGGAACACTGAAGCTTTCTTT.

The chain couples TRBV27 to TRBJ2-7; 10 nucleotides match TRBD2. The germline gives CDR1 MNHEY, CDR2 SMNVEV (reference sequence). This CDR3 region has 15 residues. V shed 2 bases and J 2 bases; nucleotides not matched to a gene: 3. The CDR3: CASSLSGGGPYEQYF. Written as DNA, the CDR3 is TGTGCCAGCAGTTTAAGCGGGGGGGGGCCCTACGAGCAGTACTTC.

The gene calls are TRBV9 and TRBJ1-2; the match to TRBD1 covers 7 bases. The trim removed 3 bases at V and 3 bases at J, leaving 8 bases unmatched. CDR3 length equals 15 residues. Germline V gene sequence: CDR1 SGDLS, CDR2 YYNGEE. As DNA, the CDR3 is TGTGCCAGCAGCGCAACACAGGGGATGCACTATGGCTACACCTTC. Protein sequence: CASSATQGMHYGYTF.

The J gene is TRBJ2-3, the V gene TRBV9; 7 bases map to TRBD1. V dropped 0 bases and J dropped 1; count of bases not matched to a gene: 11. The CDR3 has 18 amino acids. The germline V gene encodes CDR1 SGDLS and CDR2 YYNGEE. The DNA of the CDR3 is TGTGCCAGCAGCGTAGTCCCGTCCAGGGGGTCCGGCACAGATACGCAGTATTTT. Residues: CASSVVPSRGSGTDTQYF.

This chain uses TRBV5-1 with TRBJ1-4; tentative D call: TRBD1 (5 bases). The CDR3 covers 15 residues. Trimming stripped 0 bases from V and 6 bases from J, with 12 bases between. The germline V gene has CDR1 SGHRS and CDR2 YFSETQ. The CDR3 nucleotides read TGCGCCAGCAGCTTGGAGGGGACGGTTTATGAAAAACTGTTTTTT. Its protein product is CASSLEGTVYEKLFF.

The CDR3, as DNA: TGTGCCAGCAGCGCCGGGAATAATGAAAAACTGTTTTTT. Encoded protein: CASSAGNNEKLFF. This sequence joins TRBV13 and TRBJ1-4; D uncertain. The CDR3 contains 13 residues. CDR1 is PRHDT and CDR2 is FYEKMQ in the germline V gene (reference sequence). Trimming left V 5 bases short and J 4 bases short, with 8 bases between.

The rearrangement uses TRBV29-1 and TRBJ2-1; D gene uncertain. This CDR3 comprises 14 residues. The germline gives CDR1 SQVTM, CDR2 ANQGSEA. V was cut by 7 bases and J by 8 bases, with 21 bases left in between. The DNA of the CDR3 is TGCAGCGCCACGTACCAATTCCAGGTCGATGAGCAGTTCTTC. It codes for CSATYQFQVDEQFF.

V usage is TRBV7-3 and J usage is TRBJ1-1, with D uncertain. The CDR3 has 13 residues. Germline lookup yields CDR1 SGHTA and CDR2 FQGTGA. V lost 0 bases and J 0 bases, leaving 2 bases between the germline ends. CDR3 loop: CASSLTVNTEAFF. CDR3 DNA sequence: TGTGCCAGCAGCTTAACCGTGAACACTGAAGCTTTCTTT.

The chain joins TRBV5-1 to TRBJ1-1; 7 positions match TRBD1. The germline CDR1 and CDR2 sequences are SGHRS and YFSETQ. V dropped 3 bases and J dropped 1; count of bases not matched to a gene: 3. This CDR3 region has 14 residues. CDR3 region: CASSSRTGNTEAFF. The DNA of the CDR3 is TGCGCCAGCAGCTCTCGGACAGGGAACACTGAAGCTTTCTTT.

V and J are TRBV2 and TRBJ2-3; D assignment may be TRBD1 or TRBD2 (5 bases each). The germline gives CDR1 SNHLY, CDR2 FYNNEI. Trimming cost V 8 bases and J 2 bases, with 11 bases left between them. The length of the CDR3 is 13 residues. The CDR3 DNA reads as TGTGCCAGCGGGACGGCTCTCACAGATACGCAGTATTTT. It yields the protein CASGTALTDTQYF.

The chain uses TRBV7-9 and TRBJ2-1, with 8 nucleotides matching TRBD2. CDR1 and CDR2 (germline): SEHNR, FQNEAQ (reference sequence). CDR3 length: 15 amino acids. V was pared by 2 bases and J by 4 bases, with 4 bases of the junction left unmatched. The CDR3 is CASSLLSSGYNEQFF. The CDR3 region has the DNA TGTGCCAGCAGCTTACTGTCTAGCGGGTACAATGAGCAGTTCTTC.

V is TRBV27 and J is TRBJ1-1; D ambiguous. Trimming cost V 9 bases and J 2 bases, with 13 bases left between them. The CDR3 spans 13 residues. The V gene's germline CDR1 is MNHEY and CDR2 SMNVEV (reference sequence). In DNA, the CDR3 is TGTGCCAGTGGGGTGGCATCTAACACTGAAGCTTTCTTT. Translating it yields CASGVASNTEAFF.

J is TRBJ2-7 and V is TRBV19, with D possibly called TRBD1 or TRBD2 (5 bases each). Germline V gene sequence: CDR1 LNHDA, CDR2 SQIVND (reference sequence). The V end lost 1 base, the J end lost 5 bases, and 12 bases lay between the germline ends. The CDR3 contains 14 residues. The CDR3 DNA reads TGTGCCAGTAGTATAGGAGGGGCTAGCAACGAGCAGTACTTC. This codes for CASSIGGASNEQYF.

This clone has only one observation. The J gene is TRBJ1-1, the V gene TRBV9; no clear D. CDR3 length: 14 residues. Germline V gene lookup returns CDR1 SGDLS and CDR2 YYNGEE. V gave up 3 bases and J gave up 0 bases, with 9 bases separating them. The CDR3 sequence is CASSETVMNTEAFF. For the CDR3, the DNA is TGTGCCAGCAGCGAGACTGTTATGAACACTGAAGCTTTCTTT.

The J gene is TRBJ1-1, the V gene TRBV30; weak D call: TRBD1 (6 bases). This CDR3 has 16 residues. Germline V gene lookup returns CDR1 GTSNPN and CDR2 SVGIG (reference sequence). V was clipped by 2 bases and J by 0 bases, with 16 bases between them. This CDR3 reads CAWSTGTQPMNTEAFF. The CDR3 DNA sequence: TGTGCCTGGAGTACAGGGACACAACCCATGAACACTGAAGCTTTCTTT.

This sequence joins TRBV6-1 and TRBJ2-3; TRBD2 agrees at 9 bases. The V gene's germline CDR1 is MNHNS and CDR2 SASEGT. V lost 4 bases, J lost 0 bases, and 5 bases stayed unmatched. This CDR3 spans 16 amino acids. CDR3 residues: CASSVTSGTSTDTQYF. The DNA of the CDR3 is TGTGCCAGCAGTGTGACTAGCGGCACTAGCACAGATACGCAGTATTTT.

The chain employs TRBV19 and TRBJ2-7, with 8 bases lining up with TRBD2. CDR1 and CDR2 from the germline V gene are LNHDA and SQIVND (reference sequence). Unmatched junction bases numbered 5, after V lost 1 base and J lost 3 bases. This CDR3 is 15 amino acids long. CDR3 sequence (DNA): TGTGCCAGTAGTATAGGCGGGGGGCCCCGCTACGAGCAGTACTTC. Translating it yields CASSIGGGPRYEQYF.

The rearrangement links TRBV11-1 to TRBJ2-2; D gene uncertain. The ends were cut back, 3 bases at V and 11 bases at J, with 13 bases in the middle. The CDR3 has 13 residues. Germline V lookup: CDR1 SGHAT, CDR2 FQDESV (reference sequence). This chain's CDR3 is CASSFGPRGELFF. CDR3 in DNA: TGTGCCAGCAGCTTTGGACCGAGAGGAGAGCTGTTTTTT.